This TCR beta chain was captured by sequencing in a study of blood T cell repertoires in COVID-19. Trimming took 5 bases from V and 6 from J, leaving 18 bases between them. Germline values: CDR1 SEHNR, CDR2 FQNEAQ (reference sequence). The CDR3 spans 15 residues. Clones were sequenced by immunoSEQ multiplex PCR, and TCRdb holds only the in-frame ones, with some missing. The repertoire includes 350,000 to 400,000 clones, 80% to 90% of them detected once, and 0.9% to 1.1% sits in the top ten. The V and J genes are TRBV7-9 and TRBJ2-3; D possibly corresponds to TRBD2 (6 bases). Sequencing input: PBMCs or T cells enriched from blood (not recorded which). The clonotype was recovered from a man between 18 and 29 years old who had recovered from COVID-19. The CDR3 here is CASSEAGTPDDTQYF. In nucleotides, the CDR3 is TGTGCCAGCAGCGAAGCCGGGACTCCCGACGATACGCAGTATTTT. The variable domain in full, completed from reference TRBV7-9 and TRBJ2-3, reads DTGVSQNPRHKITKRGQNVTFRCDPISEHNRLYWYRQTLGQGPEFLTYFQNEAQLEKSRLLSDRFSAERPKGSFSTLEIQRTEQGDSAMYLCASSEAGTPDDTQYFGPGTRLTVL.